This TCR beta chain originates from a study of T cells after yellow fever vaccination. Findings and caveats of the study: Most clones from primary vaccination were detected again post-booster (96% CD4, 88% CD8). A secondary response was less intense yet reached its peak sooner, at day 5 versus 15.

TCRdb passed the 5' RACE reads through MiXCR, listing each CDR3 protein once. The sample records some 300,000 distinct CDR3 sequences, about 8.3% being singletons. This clonotype was picked up a small number of times. As yet, its antigen is unknown. The TCR sequence derives from a man younger than 35 who received the YFV17D yellow fever vaccine. This material consisted of PBMCs, taken around 45 days after the first yellow fever vaccination.

Written as DNA, the CDR3 is TGTGCCAGCAGCTTCCCTGGTACGCCCTACGAGCAGTACTTC. Encoded protein: CASSFPGTPYEQYF. This chain connects TRBV11-1 to TRBJ2-7; D unresolved. The CDR3 covers 14 residues. Germline CDR1 reads SGHAT; CDR2 reads FQDESV (reference sequence). The V end was cut by 3 bases, the J end by 2 bases, with 11 bases between.